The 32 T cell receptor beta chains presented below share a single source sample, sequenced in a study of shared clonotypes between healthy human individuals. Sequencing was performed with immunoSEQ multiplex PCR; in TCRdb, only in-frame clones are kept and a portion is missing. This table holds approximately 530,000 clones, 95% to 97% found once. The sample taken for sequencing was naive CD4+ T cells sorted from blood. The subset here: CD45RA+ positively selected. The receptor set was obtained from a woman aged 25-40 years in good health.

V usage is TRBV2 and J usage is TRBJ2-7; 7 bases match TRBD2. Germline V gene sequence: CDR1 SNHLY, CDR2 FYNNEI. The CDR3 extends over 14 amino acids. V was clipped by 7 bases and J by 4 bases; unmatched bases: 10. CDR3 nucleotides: TGTGCCAGCATCCTGGCGGGAGCAGGTTACGAGCAGTACTTC. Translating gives CASILAGAGYEQYF. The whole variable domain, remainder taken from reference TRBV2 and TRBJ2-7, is EPEVTQTPSHQVTQMGQEVILRCVPISNHLYFYWYRQILGQKVEFLVSFYNNEISEKSEIFDDQFSVERPDGSNFTLKIRSTKLEDSAMYFCASILAGAGYEQYFGPGTRLTVT.

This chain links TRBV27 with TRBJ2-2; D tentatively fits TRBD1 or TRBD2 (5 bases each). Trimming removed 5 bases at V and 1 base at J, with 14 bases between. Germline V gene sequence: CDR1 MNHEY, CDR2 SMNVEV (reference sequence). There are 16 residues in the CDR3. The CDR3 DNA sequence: TGTGCCAGCAGTCGAACCGGGACGGAGAACACCGGGGAGCTGTTTTTT. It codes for CASSRTGTENTGELFF.

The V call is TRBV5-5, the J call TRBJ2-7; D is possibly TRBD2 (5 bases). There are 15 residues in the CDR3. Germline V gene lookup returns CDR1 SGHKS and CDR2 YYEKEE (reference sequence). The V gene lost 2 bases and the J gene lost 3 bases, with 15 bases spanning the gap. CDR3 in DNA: TGTGCCAGCAGCTTTTCGGTCGGGGAGAGCTACGAGCAGTACTTC. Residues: CASSFSVGESYEQYF.

The CDR3 reads CASSLVVGGNTEAFF. In DNA form, the CDR3 reads TGCGCCAGCAGCTTGGTAGTGGGCGGGAACACTGAAGCTTTCTTT. The gene calls are TRBV5-1 and TRBJ1-1, with D unclear. The V gene's germline CDR1 is SGHRS and CDR2 YFSETQ. This CDR3 has 15 residues. Between the trimmed V and J ends, which lost 0 bases and 1 base, there was a span of 10 bases.

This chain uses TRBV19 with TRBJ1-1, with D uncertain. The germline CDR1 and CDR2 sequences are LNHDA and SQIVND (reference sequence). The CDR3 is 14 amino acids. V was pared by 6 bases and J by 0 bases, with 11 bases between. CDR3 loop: CASRGFPLNTEAFF. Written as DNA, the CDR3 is TGTGCCAGTAGGGGGTTCCCTTTGAACACTGAAGCTTTCTTT.

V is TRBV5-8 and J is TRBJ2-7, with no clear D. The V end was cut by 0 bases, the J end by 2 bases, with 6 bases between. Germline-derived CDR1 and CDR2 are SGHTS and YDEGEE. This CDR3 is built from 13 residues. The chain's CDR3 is CASSLGAPYEQYF. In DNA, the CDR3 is TGTGCCAGCAGCTTGGGAGCCCCCTACGAGCAGTACTTC.

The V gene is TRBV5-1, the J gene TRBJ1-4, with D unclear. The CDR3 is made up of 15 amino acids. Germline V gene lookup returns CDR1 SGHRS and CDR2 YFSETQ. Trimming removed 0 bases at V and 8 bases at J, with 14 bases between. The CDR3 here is CASSLGSGVGEKLFF. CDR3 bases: TGCGCCAGCAGCTTGGGAAGTGGTGTTGGGGAAAAACTGTTTTTT. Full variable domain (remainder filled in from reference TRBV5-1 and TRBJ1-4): KAGVTQTPRYLIKTRGQQVTLSCSPISGHRSVSWYQQTPGQGLQFLFEYFSETQRNKGNFPGRFSGRQFSNSRSEMNVSTLELGDSALYLCASSLGSGVGEKLFFGSGTQLSVL.

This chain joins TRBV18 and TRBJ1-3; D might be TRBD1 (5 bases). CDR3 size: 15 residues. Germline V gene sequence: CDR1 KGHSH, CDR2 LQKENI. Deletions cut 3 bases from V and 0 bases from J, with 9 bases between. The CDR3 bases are TGTGCCAGCTCACCGACAGTTTACTCTGGAAACACCATATATTTT. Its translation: CASSPTVYSGNTIYF.

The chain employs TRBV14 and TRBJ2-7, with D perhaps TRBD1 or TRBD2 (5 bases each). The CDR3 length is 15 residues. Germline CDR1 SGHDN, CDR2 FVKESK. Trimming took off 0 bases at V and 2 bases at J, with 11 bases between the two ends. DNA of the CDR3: TGTGCCAGCAGCCAAGAGGGGGTTGCGACCTACGAGCAGTACTTC. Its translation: CASSQEGVATYEQYF.

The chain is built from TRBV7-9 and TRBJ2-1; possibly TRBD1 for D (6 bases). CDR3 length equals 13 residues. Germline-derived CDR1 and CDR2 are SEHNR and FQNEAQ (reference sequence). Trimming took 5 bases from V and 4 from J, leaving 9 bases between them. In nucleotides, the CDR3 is TGTGCCAGCAGCCTGGGACAATACAATGAGCAGTTCTTC. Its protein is CASSLGQYNEQFF.

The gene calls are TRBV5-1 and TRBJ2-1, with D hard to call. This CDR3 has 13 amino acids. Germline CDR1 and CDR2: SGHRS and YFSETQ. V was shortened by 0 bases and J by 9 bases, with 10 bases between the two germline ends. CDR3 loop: CASSLGLVVEQFF. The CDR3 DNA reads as TGCGCCAGCAGCTTGGGGTTAGTAGTTGAGCAGTTCTTC.

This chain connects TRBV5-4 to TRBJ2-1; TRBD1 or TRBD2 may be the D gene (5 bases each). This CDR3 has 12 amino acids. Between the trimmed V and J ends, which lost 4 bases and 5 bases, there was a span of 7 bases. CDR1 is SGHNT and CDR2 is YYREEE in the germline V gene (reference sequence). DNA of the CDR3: TGTGCCAGCAGCCGGGACCACAATGAGCAGTTCTTC. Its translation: CASSRDHNEQFF.

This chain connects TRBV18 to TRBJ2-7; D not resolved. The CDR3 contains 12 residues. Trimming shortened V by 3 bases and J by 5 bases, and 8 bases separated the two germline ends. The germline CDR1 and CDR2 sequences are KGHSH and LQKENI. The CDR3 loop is CASSPPYNEQYF. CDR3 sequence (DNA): TGTGCCAGCTCACCCCCCTATAACGAGCAGTACTTC. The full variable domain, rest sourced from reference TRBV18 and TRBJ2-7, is NAGVMQNPRHLVRRRGQEARLRCSPMKGHSHVYWYRQLPEEGLKFMVYLQKENIIDESGMPKERFSAEFPKEGPSILRIQQVVRGDSAAYFCASSPPYNEQYFGPGTRLTVT.

This chain's CDR3 is CSVDTGGGQETQYF. The CDR3 DNA reads TGCAGCGTTGACACAGGGGGGGGGCAAGAGACCCAGTACTTC. This sequence joins TRBV29-1 and TRBJ2-5, with a possible D match to TRBD1 (8 bases). This CDR3 is 14 amino acids long. CDR1 is SQVTM, CDR2 ANQGSEA, per germline. The V end lost 3 bases, the J end lost 2 bases, and 13 bases lay between the germline ends. Together with reference TRBV29-1 and TRBJ2-5, the CDR3 gives the full variable domain: SAVISQKPSRDICQRGTSLTIQCQVDSQVTMMFWYRQQPGQSLTLIATANQGSEATYESGFVIDKFPISRPNLTFSTLTVSNMSPEDSSIYLCSVDTGGGQETQYFGPGTRLLVL.

CDR3 loop: CASSLVVVGDRGETQYF. CDR3 bases: TGTGCCAGCAGCTTGGTGGTCGTCGGGGACAGGGGAGAGACCCAGTACTTC. The chain is built from TRBV5-6 and TRBJ2-5; TRBD1 matches at 10 bases. Per germline, CDR1 SGHDT and CDR2 YYEEEE. The CDR3 spans 17 residues. Trimming took 0 bases from V and 4 from J; bases not matched to a gene: 9.

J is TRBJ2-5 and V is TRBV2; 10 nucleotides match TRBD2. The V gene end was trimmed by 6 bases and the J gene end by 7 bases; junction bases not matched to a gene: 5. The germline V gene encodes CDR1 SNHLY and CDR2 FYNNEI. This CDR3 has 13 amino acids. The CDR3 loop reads CASSASSGGTQYF. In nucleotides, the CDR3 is TGTGCCAGCAGCGCTTCTAGCGGGGGGACCCAGTACTTC.

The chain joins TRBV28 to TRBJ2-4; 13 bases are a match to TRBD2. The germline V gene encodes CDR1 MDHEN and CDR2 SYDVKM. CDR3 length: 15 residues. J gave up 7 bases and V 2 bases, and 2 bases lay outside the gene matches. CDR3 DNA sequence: TGTGCCAGCAGTTTAACTAGCGGGAGGGGCAACATTCAGTACTTC. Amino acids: CASSLTSGRGNIQYF.

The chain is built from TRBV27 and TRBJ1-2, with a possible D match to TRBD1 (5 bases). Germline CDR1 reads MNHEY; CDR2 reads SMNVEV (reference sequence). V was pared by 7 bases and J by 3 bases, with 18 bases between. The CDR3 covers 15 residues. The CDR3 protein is CASTPRGGGHYGYTF. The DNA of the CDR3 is TGTGCCAGCACACCCCGCGGGGGGGGACACTATGGCTACACCTTC.

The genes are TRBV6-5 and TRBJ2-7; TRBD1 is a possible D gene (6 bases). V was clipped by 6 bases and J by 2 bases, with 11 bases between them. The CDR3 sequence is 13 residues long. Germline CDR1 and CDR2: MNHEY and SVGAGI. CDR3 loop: CASRGGFAYEQYF. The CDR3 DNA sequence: TGTGCCAGCAGAGGGGGTTTCGCCTACGAGCAGTACTTC.

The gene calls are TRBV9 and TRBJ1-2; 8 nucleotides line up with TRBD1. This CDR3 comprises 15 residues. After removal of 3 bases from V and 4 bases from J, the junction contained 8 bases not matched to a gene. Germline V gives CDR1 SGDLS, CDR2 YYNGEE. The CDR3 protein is CASSEGQGGGYGYTF. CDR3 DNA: TGTGCCAGCAGCGAAGGACAGGGCGGTGGCTATGGCTACACCTTC.

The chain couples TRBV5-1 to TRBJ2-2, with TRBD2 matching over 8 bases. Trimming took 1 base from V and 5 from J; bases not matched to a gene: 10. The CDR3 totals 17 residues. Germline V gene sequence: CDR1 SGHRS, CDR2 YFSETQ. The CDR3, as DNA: TGCGCCAGCAGCTTGAGTACGGGAGGGCCCGGAACCGGGGAGCTGTTTTTT. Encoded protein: CASSLSTGGPGTGELFF.

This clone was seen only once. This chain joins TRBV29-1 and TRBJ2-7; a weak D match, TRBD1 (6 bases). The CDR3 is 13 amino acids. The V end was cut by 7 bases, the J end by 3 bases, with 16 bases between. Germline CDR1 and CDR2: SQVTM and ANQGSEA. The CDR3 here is CSAWDIRSYEQYF. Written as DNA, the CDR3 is TGCAGCGCCTGGGACATTAGAAGCTACGAGCAGTACTTC.

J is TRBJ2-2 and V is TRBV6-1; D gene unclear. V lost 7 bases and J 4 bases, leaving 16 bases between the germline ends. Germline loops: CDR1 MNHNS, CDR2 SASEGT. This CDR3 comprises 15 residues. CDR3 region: CASTEQVLITGELFF. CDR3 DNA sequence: TGTGCCAGCACCGAGCAGGTTCTGATCACCGGGGAGCTGTTTTTT.

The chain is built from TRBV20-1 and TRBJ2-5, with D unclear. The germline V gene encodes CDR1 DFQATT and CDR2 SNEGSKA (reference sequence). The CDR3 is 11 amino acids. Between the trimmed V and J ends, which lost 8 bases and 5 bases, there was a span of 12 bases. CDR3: CSRRHFETQYF. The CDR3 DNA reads TGCAGTCGACGGCACTTCGAGACCCAGTACTTC.

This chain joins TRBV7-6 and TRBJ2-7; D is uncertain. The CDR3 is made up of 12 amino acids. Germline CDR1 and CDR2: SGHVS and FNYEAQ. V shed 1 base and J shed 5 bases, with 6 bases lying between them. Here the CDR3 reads CASSLVDHEQYF. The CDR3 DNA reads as TGTGCCAGCAGCTTAGTGGACCACGAGCAGTACTTC.

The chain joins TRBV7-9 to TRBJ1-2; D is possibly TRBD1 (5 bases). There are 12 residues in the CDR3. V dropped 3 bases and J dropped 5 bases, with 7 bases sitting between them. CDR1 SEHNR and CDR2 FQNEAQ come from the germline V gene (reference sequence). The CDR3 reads CASSLGGYGYTF. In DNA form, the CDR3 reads TGTGCCAGCAGCTTGGGGGGGTATGGCTACACCTTC. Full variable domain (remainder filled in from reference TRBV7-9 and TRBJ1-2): DTGVSQNPRHKITKRGQNVTFRCDPISEHNRLYWYRQTLGQGPEFLTYFQNEAQLEKSRLLSDRFSAERPKGSFSTLEIQRTEQGDSAMYLCASSLGGYGYTFGSGTRLTVV.

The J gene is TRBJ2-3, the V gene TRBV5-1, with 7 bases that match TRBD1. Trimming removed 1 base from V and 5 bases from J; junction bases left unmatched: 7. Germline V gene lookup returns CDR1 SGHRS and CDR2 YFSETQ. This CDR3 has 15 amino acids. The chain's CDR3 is CASSLSGGVGDTQYF. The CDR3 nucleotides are TGCGCCAGCAGCTTGTCAGGGGGTGTTGGAGATACGCAGTATTTT.

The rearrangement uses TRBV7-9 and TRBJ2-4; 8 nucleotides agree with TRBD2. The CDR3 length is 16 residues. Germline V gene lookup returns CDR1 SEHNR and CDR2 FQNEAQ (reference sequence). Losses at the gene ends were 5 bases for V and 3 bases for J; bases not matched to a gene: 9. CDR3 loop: CASSVGLAGLKNIQYF. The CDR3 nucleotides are TGTGCCAGCAGCGTAGGGCTAGCGGGCCTCAAAAACATTCAGTACTTC.

The CDR3 reads CASSLEGLNTEAFF. CDR3 coding DNA: TGTGCCAGCAGCTTGGAGGGGTTGAACACTGAAGCTTTCTTT. The rearrangement links TRBV5-8 to TRBJ1-1; TRBD1 might be the D (5 bases). V shed 0 bases and J shed 0 bases, with 6 bases lying between them. The germline V gene has CDR1 SGHTS and CDR2 YDEGEE. CDR3 length: 14 amino acids.

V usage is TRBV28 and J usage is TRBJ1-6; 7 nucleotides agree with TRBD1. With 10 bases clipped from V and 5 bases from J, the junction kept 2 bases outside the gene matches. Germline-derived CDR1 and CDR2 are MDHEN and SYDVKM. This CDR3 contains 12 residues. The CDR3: CATGQNNSPLHF. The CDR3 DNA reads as TGTGCCACGGGACAGAATAATTCACCCCTCCACTTT. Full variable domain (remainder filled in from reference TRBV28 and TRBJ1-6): DVKVTQSSRYLVKRTGEKVFLECVQDMDHENMFWYRQDPGLGLRLIYFSYDVKMKEKGDIPEGYSVSREKKERFSLILESASTNQTSMYLCATGQNNSPLHFGNGTRLTVT.

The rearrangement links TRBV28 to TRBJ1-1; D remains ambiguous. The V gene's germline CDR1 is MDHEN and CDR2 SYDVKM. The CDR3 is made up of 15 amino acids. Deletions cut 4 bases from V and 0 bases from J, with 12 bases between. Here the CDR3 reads CASSSIGSMNTEAFF. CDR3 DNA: TGTGCCAGCAGTTCCATCGGGTCCATGAACACTGAAGCTTTCTTT.

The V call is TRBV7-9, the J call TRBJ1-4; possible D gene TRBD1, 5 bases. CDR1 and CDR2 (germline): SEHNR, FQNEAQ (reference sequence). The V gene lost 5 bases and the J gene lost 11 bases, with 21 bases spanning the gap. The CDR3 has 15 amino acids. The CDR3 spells CASSPSGLRVTKLFF. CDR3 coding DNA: TGTGCCAGCAGCCCTTCGGGACTGAGGGTGACGAAACTGTTTTTT. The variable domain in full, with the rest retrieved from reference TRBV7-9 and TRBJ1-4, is DTGVSQNPRHKITKRGQNVTFRCDPISEHNRLYWYRQTLGQGPEFLTYFQNEAQLEKSRLLSDRFSAERPKGSFSTLEIQRTEQGDSAMYLCASSPSGLRVTKLFFGSGTQLSVL.